The 29 T cell receptor beta chains below all came from one sample that was sequenced in a study of blood T cell repertoires in COVID-19. TCRdb keeps only in-frame clones here, not all; method: immunoSEQ multiplex PCR. This table holds around 140,000 clones, almost 70% found once. Sequencing used peripheral blood. These receptors were obtained from a woman aged 70-85 years with acute or convalescent COVID-19.

The chain links TRBV19 to TRBJ1-3, with 7 bases aligning to TRBD1. CDR1 and CDR2 from the germline V gene are LNHDA and SQIVND (reference sequence). Germline trimming cut 4 bases from V and 7 bases from J; bases unmatched to any gene: 4. The CDR3 has 13 amino acids. CDR3 region: CASSTYRGNTIYF. The DNA for the CDR3 is TGTGCCAGTAGTACTTACAGGGGCAACACCATATATTTT.

The rearrangement links TRBV6-2 or TRBV6-3 to TRBJ1-2; 9 bases line up with TRBD1. The V segment lost 0 bases and the J segment 7 bases; nucleotides outside the gene matches: 12. This CDR3 has 17 residues. Germline V CDR1 and CDR2: MNHEY, SVGEGT. CDR3 DNA: TGTGCCAGCAGTTACTCGTTCACAGGGGGCCTTGAGAGTGGCTACACCTTC. Amino acids: CASSYSFTGGLESGYTF.

This chain joins TRBV9 and TRBJ2-1, with D tentatively TRBD2 (5 bases). CDR1 SGDLS and CDR2 YYNGEE come from the germline V gene. The CDR3 runs to 16 residues. Trimming took off 4 bases at V and 4 bases at J, with 18 bases between the two ends. In nucleotides, the CDR3 is TGTGCCAGCAGCCCGCAGACCGACTATCTATACAATGAGCAGTTCTTC. Its protein product is CASSPQTDYLYNEQFF.

J is TRBJ1-4 and V is TRBV9; 8 positions match TRBD1. After removal of 3 bases from V and 8 bases from J, the junction contained 15 bases not matched to a gene. This CDR3 spans 17 amino acids. CDR1 SGDLS and CDR2 YYNGEE come from the germline V gene. The CDR3 loop is CASSAPPVTGVREKLFF. The CDR3 region has the DNA TGTGCCAGCAGCGCACCACCGGTGACAGGGGTTCGGGAAAAACTGTTTTTT.

This chain links TRBV28 with TRBJ2-7; D ambiguous. Trimming took off 3 bases at V and 5 bases at J, with 5 bases between the two ends. This CDR3 has 11 residues. CDR1 and CDR2 from the germline V gene are MDHEN and SYDVKM. The CDR3 spells CASSFHNEQYF. The CDR3 coding sequence is TGTGCCAGCAGTTTTCACAACGAGCAGTACTTC.

There are a few counts of this clone. V is TRBV29-1 and J is TRBJ2-2, with 9 bases that match TRBD1. J gave up 4 bases and V 5 bases, and 8 bases lay outside the gene matches. Germline CDR1 and CDR2: SQVTM and ANQGSEA. CDR3 length: 15 residues. The CDR3 here is CSVKSGTGSTGELFF. DNA of the CDR3: TGCAGCGTTAAATCCGGGACAGGGTCCACCGGGGAGCTGTTTTTT.

This clone was picked up many times. V usage is TRBV6-5 and J usage is TRBJ2-5; D might be TRBD2 (6 bases). Trimming stripped 7 bases from V and 1 base from J, with 16 bases between. Germline loops: CDR1 MNHEY, CDR2 SVGAGI. This CDR3 is built from 15 residues. The CDR3 DNA reads TGTGCCAGCAATCCACTGGGGACTTCCCAAGAGACCCAGTACTTC. This gives the protein CASNPLGTSQETQYF.

V and J are TRBV29-1 and TRBJ1-2, with D perhaps TRBD1 (6 bases). The CDR3 is made up of 13 amino acids. V lost 2 bases and J 2 bases, leaving 9 bases between the germline ends. The germline V gene encodes CDR1 SQVTM and CDR2 ANQGSEA. The CDR3 DNA is TGCAGCGTTGAACCGACAGGCAACTATGGCTACACCTTC. It specifies CSVEPTGNYGYTF. The full variable domain, rest sourced from reference TRBV29-1 and TRBJ1-2, is SAVISQKPSRDICQRGTSLTIQCQVDSQVTMMFWYRQQPGQSLTLIATANQGSEATYESGFVIDKFPISRPNLTFSTLTVSNMSPEDSSIYLCSVEPTGNYGYTFGSGTRLTVV.

This clone turned up a few times. J is TRBJ2-1 and V is TRBV27, with D tentatively TRBD2 (5 bases). The CDR3 covers 14 residues. Deletions cut 2 bases from V and 2 bases from J, with 7 bases between. CDR1 and CDR2 from the germline V gene are MNHEY and SMNVEV (reference sequence). The CDR3 DNA is TGTGCCAGCAGTTTAGACGGGGCCTACAATGAGCAGTTCTTC. This codes for CASSLDGAYNEQFF.

V is TRBV25-1 and J is TRBJ2-7; the match to TRBD1 covers 7 bases. V lost 5 bases, J lost 3 bases, and 7 bases stayed unmatched. The CDR3 is 14 amino acids. Germline V gene sequence: CDR1 MGHDK, CDR2 SYGVNS. The DNA of the CDR3 is TGTGCCAGCAGTCACGTCCGGGACAGCTACGAGCAGTACTTC. Its translation is CASSHVRDSYEQYF.

In nucleotides, the CDR3 is TGTGCCAGCAGCCAAGTAGGGACAGGGGGCTACAATGAGCAGTTCTTC. Encoded protein: CASSQVGTGGYNEQFF. J is TRBJ2-1 and V is TRBV14; TRBD1 matches at 11 bases. CDR1 is SGHDN, CDR2 FVKESK, per germline. Losses at the gene ends were 1 base for V and 3 bases for J; bases not matched to a gene: 2. This CDR3 spans 16 amino acids.

The rearrangement joins TRBV5-1 to TRBJ2-7; 8 bases fit TRBD2. V was pared by 6 bases and J by 3 bases, with 5 bases of the junction left unmatched. CDR1 is SGHRS, CDR2 YFSETQ, per germline. The CDR3 contains 13 residues. In DNA, the CDR3 is TGCGCCAGCACTCGGGGGGGCGGCTACGAGCAGTACTTC. Amino acids: CASTRGGGYEQYF.

DNA of the CDR3: TGCGCCAGCAGCTTGTACTCCAGGGGGCAATCAACTAATGAAAAACTGTTTTTT. Its translation: CASSLYSRGQSTNEKLFF. V is TRBV5-1 and J is TRBJ1-4; 8 positions match TRBD1. Unmatched junction bases numbered 8, after V lost 1 base and J lost 0 bases. The CDR3 runs 18 residues. Germline V lookup: CDR1 SGHRS, CDR2 YFSETQ.

This clone was counted between two and nine times. This chain links TRBV3-1 (or the pseudogene TRBV3-2) with TRBJ1-2; 11 nucleotides match TRBD1. Trimming removed 4 bases from V and 4 bases from J; junction bases left unmatched: 5. The CDR3 sequence is 15 residues long. Per the germline V gene, CDR1 is LGHDT and CDR2 is YNNKEL (reference sequence). CDR3 DNA: TGTGCCAGCAGCCGACGGGACAGGGGGATCTATGGCTACACCTTC. It yields the protein CASSRRDRGIYGYTF.

This clone is a singleton in its sample. V gene TRBV7-2 combines with J gene TRBJ2-5; 11 bases agree with TRBD2. The CDR3 is 15 amino acids. J was trimmed by 7 bases and V by 4 bases; bases with no gene match: 8. CDR1 SGHTA and CDR2 FQGNSA come from the germline V gene. The CDR3 coding sequence is TGTGCCAGCAGCTCAGTAGCGGGGGGGCCGGGGACCCAGTACTTC. As protein: CASSSVAGGPGTQYF. The full variable domain, with the rest looked up from reference TRBV7-2 and TRBJ2-5, is GAGVSQSPSNKVTEKGKDVELRCDPISGHTALYWYRQSLGQGLEFLIYFQGNSAPDKSGLPSDRFSAERTGGSVSTLTIQRTQQEDSAVYLCASSSVAGGPGTQYFGPGTRLLVL.

This sequence joins TRBV5-1 and TRBJ1-2; D not resolved. The V gene's germline CDR1 is SGHRS and CDR2 YFSETQ. The CDR3 runs to 14 residues. Trimming pared 1 base from V and 0 bases from J, leaving 7 bases between. The chain's CDR3 is CASSLRGSNYGYTF. Here the CDR3 DNA reads TGCGCCAGCAGCTTGCGCGGATCTAACTATGGCTACACCTTC.

This CDR3 is CASSGGGSMNTEAFF. The CDR3 bases are TGTGCCAGCAGTGGGGGGGGCTCCATGAACACTGAAGCTTTCTTT. V is TRBV3-1 (or the pseudogene TRBV3-2) and J is TRBJ1-1; TRBD1 is a possible D gene (6 bases). Germline V gene sequence: CDR1 LGHDT, CDR2 YNNKEL (reference sequence). This CDR3 is built from 15 residues. V gave up 6 bases and J gave up 0 bases, with 14 bases separating them.

CDR3 DNA sequence: TGCAGTTCACCTACAGCGGACTCACTGTTTTTT. It encodes CSSPTADSLFF. V gene TRBV20-1 combines with J gene TRBJ1-4; no reliable D call. This CDR3 comprises 11 residues. Trimming removed 8 bases at V and 13 bases at J, with 17 bases between. Germline CDR1 DFQATT, CDR2 SNEGSKA (reference sequence).

The chain has TRBV28 and TRBJ2-1; possibly TRBD1 for D (5 bases). The CDR3 totals 15 residues. Germline V CDR1 and CDR2: MDHEN, SYDVKM. Deletions cut 5 bases from V and 0 bases from J, with 11 bases between. CDR3 loop: CASSPTVSSYNEQFF. The CDR3 region has the DNA TGTGCCAGCAGTCCGACAGTCAGCTCCTACAATGAGCAGTTCTTC.

The chain joins TRBV5-1 to TRBJ1-6; D not certain. The CDR3 spans 14 residues. Deletions cut 4 bases from V and 8 bases from J, with 13 bases between. Germline CDR1 SGHRS, CDR2 YFSETQ. The CDR3: CASSLGLLDSPLHF. The CDR3 DNA follows: TGCGCCAGCAGCCTTGGACTGTTGGATTCACCCCTCCACTTT.

This rearrangement joins TRBV28 to TRBJ2-5; TRBD2 agrees at 7 bases. The junction had 7 bases not matched to a gene; V was cut back by 5 bases and J by 4 bases. Germline V gives CDR1 MDHEN, CDR2 SYDVKM. The CDR3 sequence is 14 residues long. This chain's CDR3 is CASSGGSVPETQYF. The CDR3, as DNA: TGTGCCAGCAGTGGCGGGAGTGTGCCAGAGACCCAGTACTTC.

This clone occurred many times. The J gene is TRBJ1-5, the V gene TRBV5-1, with D possibly matching TRBD1 (5 bases). CDR3 length: 13 residues. Germline CDR1 SGHRS, CDR2 YFSETQ. V shed 5 bases and J shed 4 bases, with 10 bases lying between them. CDR3 sequence: CASRVDRNQPQHF. The CDR3 DNA sequence: TGCGCCAGCAGAGTTGACAGAAATCAGCCCCAGCATTTT.

The V call is TRBV18, the J call TRBJ1-2, with a tentative D call TRBD1 (5 bases). The CDR3 runs to 15 residues. Trimming took off 3 bases at V and 8 bases at J, with 19 bases between the two ends. Germline CDR1 is KGHSH and CDR2 is LQKENI. In nucleotides, the CDR3 is TGTGCCAGCTCACCCCAGTTGGAGGGGAGGAGGGGCTACACCTTC. Protein: CASSPQLEGRRGYTF.

This sequence joins TRBV28 and TRBJ2-7; 9 bases match TRBD2. Germline CDR1 reads MDHEN; CDR2 reads SYDVKM. CDR3 length: 14 amino acids. The J segment lost 0 bases and the V segment lost 6 bases, leaving 3 bases of the junction unmatched. In DNA form, the CDR3 reads TGTGCCAGCAGGGGGACTAGCCCCTCCTACGAGCAGTACTTC. This encodes CASRGTSPSYEQYF.

This clone has a single count. The V gene is TRBV19, the J gene TRBJ2-7, with 8 nucleotides matching TRBD2. The CDR3 is 14 residues long. CDR1 is LNHDA, CDR2 SQIVND, per germline (reference sequence). The V and J ends lost 6 bases and 1 base, in that order; junction bases with no gene match: 5. CDR3 sequence reads: CASRGGRTSYEQYF. The CDR3 DNA follows: TGTGCCAGTAGAGGCGGGAGGACATCCTACGAGCAGTACTTC.

This chain joins TRBV3-1 (or the pseudogene TRBV3-2) and TRBJ1-1; D is possibly TRBD1 (6 bases). The V gene lost 1 base and the J gene lost 2 bases, with 17 bases spanning the gap. The CDR3 covers 17 residues. Germline V gene sequence: CDR1 LGHDT, CDR2 YNNKEL (reference sequence). The chain's CDR3 is CASSQAGRGWGNTEAFF. For the CDR3, the DNA is TGTGCCAGCAGCCAAGCGGGCAGGGGTTGGGGAAACACTGAAGCTTTCTTT.

This clone was seen once. This chain connects TRBV4-1 to TRBJ2-7; D remains unclear. The CDR3 covers 15 residues. CDR1 MGHRA and CDR2 YSYEKL come from the germline V gene. Trimming pared 0 bases from V and 0 bases from J, leaving 9 bases between. CDR3 loop: CASSQEESSSYEQYF. CDR3 bases: TGCGCCAGCAGCCAAGAGGAGTCAAGCTCCTACGAGCAGTACTTC.

The V gene is TRBV7-2, the J gene TRBJ2-1; 7 bases line up with TRBD2. The CDR3 covers 15 residues. J lost 3 bases, V lost 3 bases, and 5 bases had no gene match. Per the germline V gene, CDR1 is SGHTA and CDR2 is FQGNSA. The DNA of the CDR3 is TGTGCCAGCAGCTTTACTAGCGTTGGCTACAATGAGCAGTTCTTC. Translation gives CASSFTSVGYNEQFF. Full variable domain (outside the CDR3, taken from reference TRBV7-2 and TRBJ2-1): GAGVSQSPSNKVTEKGKDVELRCDPISGHTALYWYRQSLGQGLEFLIYFQGNSAPDKSGLPSDRFSAERTGGSVSTLTIQRTQQEDSAVYLCASSFTSVGYNEQFFGPGTRLTVL.

This clone was observed at least ten times. This chain connects TRBV4-1 to TRBJ2-3; D may be TRBD2 (6 bases). The CDR3 consists of 14 residues. The V end lost 5 bases, the J end lost 1 base, and 10 bases lay between the germline ends. Germline V gene sequence: CDR1 MGHRA, CDR2 YSYEKL. CDR3 amino acids: CASSVADRTDTQYF. Written as DNA, the CDR3 is TGCGCCAGCAGCGTAGCGGATCGCACAGATACGCAGTATTTT.